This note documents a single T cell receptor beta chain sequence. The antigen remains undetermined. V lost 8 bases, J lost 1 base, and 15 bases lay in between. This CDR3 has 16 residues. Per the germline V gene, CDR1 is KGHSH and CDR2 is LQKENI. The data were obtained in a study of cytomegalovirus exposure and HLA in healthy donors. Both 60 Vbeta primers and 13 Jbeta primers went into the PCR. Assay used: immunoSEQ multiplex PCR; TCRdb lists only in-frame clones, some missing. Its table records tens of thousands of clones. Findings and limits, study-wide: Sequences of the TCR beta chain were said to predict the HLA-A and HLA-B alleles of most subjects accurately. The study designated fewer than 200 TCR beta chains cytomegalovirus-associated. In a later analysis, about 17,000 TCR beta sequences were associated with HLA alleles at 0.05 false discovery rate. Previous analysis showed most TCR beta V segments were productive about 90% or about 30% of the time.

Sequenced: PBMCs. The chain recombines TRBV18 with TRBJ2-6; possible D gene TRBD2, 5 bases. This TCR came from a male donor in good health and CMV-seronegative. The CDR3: CASARRQKSGANVLTF. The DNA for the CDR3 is TGTGCCAGCGCCCGGAGGCAGAAATCTGGGGCCAACGTCCTGACTTTC.